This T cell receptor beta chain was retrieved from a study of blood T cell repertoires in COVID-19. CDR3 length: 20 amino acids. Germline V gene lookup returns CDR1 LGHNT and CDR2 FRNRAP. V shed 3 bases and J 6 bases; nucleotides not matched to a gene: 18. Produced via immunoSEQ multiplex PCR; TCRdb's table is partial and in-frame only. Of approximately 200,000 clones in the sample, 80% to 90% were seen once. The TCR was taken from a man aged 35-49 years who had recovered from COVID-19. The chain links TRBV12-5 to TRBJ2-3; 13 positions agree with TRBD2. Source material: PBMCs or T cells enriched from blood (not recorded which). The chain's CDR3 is CASGFLSGLAGARRWDTQYF. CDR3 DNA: TGTGCTAGTGGTTTTTTGAGCGGACTAGCGGGGGCGAGAAGGTGGGATACGCAGTATTTT.